This is a list of T cell receptor beta chains from one sample in a study of cytomegalovirus exposure and HLA in healthy donors. Sequencing used immunoSEQ multiplex PCR; TCRdb keeps in-frame clones, though not all of them. The sample holds around 200,000 clones, roughly 89% seen once. The sequencing sample was made of PBMCs. The origin of the receptors is a woman aged 18-29 years in good health and CMV-seronegative. The CDR3 runs from the conserved cysteine through the conserved F or W. The order of the fields is V gene, J gene, clone size, D gene, CDR3 protein, CDR3 DNA. A D gene is named only where the DNA matches it firmly. Where a row states a size, it is once, few, many or the class of an expanded clone; other rows omit it.

TRBV19	TRBJ1-6	NA	NA	CASRGPSTSDNSPLHF	TGTGCCAGTAGGGGCCCGTCCACCTCTGATAATTCACCCCTCCACTTT
TRBV10-3	TRBJ2-3	NA	NA	CAIRMSSLDTQYF	TGTGCCATCAGGATGAGTAGTTTGGATACGCAGTATTTT
TRBV9	TRBJ1-1	NA	TRBD1	CASSVEGGGTEAFF	TGTGCCAGCAGCGTAGAAGGGGGCGGCACTGAAGCTTTCTTT
TRBV7-6	TRBJ2-2	few	NA	CASWGFRGGRELFF	TGTGCCAGCTGGGGCTTCCGGGGAGGACGGGAGCTGTTTTTT
TRBV13	TRBJ2-7	NA	NA	CASSQGREGPYEQYF	TGTGCCAGCAGCCAGGGGAGGGAGGGCCCTTACGAGCAGTACTTC
TRBV2	TRBJ2-5	NA	TRBD2	CASSREAGETQYF	TGTGCCAGCAGCCGGGAGGCGGGAGAGACCCAGTACTTC
TRBV2	TRBJ2-7	few	TRBD1	CASRYTGGEQYF	TGTGCCAGCAGGTACACAGGGGGTGAGCAGTACTTC
TRBV2	TRBJ1-2	NA	NA	CASSQGRDNGYTF	TGTGCCAGCAGTCAGGGCAGGGACAATGGCTACACCTTC
TRBV7-2	TRBJ2-5	NA	TRBD1	CASSIGTGGDQYF	TGTGCCAGCAGCATCGGGACAGGGGGCGACCAGTACTTC
TRBV10-1	TRBJ2-2	few	NA	CASSVIADTGELFF	TGCGCCAGCAGTGTAATAGCAGACACCGGGGAGCTGTTTTTT
TRBV2	TRBJ2-3	few	NA	CASSEMGPGTDTQYF	TGTGCCAGCAGTGAAATGGGGCCGGGCACAGATACGCAGTATTTT
TRBV10-1	TRBJ2-2	NA	TRBD2	CASSDRRLAGVRTGELFF	TGCGCCAGCAGTGATCGGAGGCTAGCGGGAGTCCGAACCGGGGAGCTGTTTTTT
TRBV4-1	TRBJ2-3	once	TRBD2	CASSRPTLSGRAPTDTQYF	TGCGCCAGCAGCCGACCGACCCTAAGCGGGAGGGCCCCCACAGATACGCAGTATTTT
TRBV4-3	TRBJ1-4	NA	NA	CASSQDFQGNEKLFF	TGCGCCAGCAGCCAAGATTTTCAGGGGAATGAAAAACTGTTTTTT
TRBV27	TRBJ2-7	NA	TRBD2	CASSTSPGVAGAYEQYF	TGTGCCAGCAGTACCTCCCCGGGGGTAGCGGGGGCCTATGAGCAGTACTTC
TRBV2	TRBJ2-6	NA	NA	CASSEALRAGANVLTF	TGTGCCAGCAGTGAAGCGCTCAGGGCTGGGGCCAACGTCCTGACTTTC
TRBV4-1	TRBJ1-2	NA	NA	CASGQGTGRGDYGYTF	TGCGCCAGCGGCCAAGGAACAGGGAGGGGCGACTATGGCTACACCTTC
TRBV2	TRBJ1-1	once	TRBD1	CASANLLTSDRDTEAFF	TGTGCCAGCGCCAATCTTTTAACAAGCGACAGGGACACTGAAGCTTTCTTT
TRBV5-4	TRBJ2-1	NA	NA	CASSLYGRFGDEQFF	TGTGCCAGCAGCTTGTATGGGAGGTTCGGCGATGAGCAGTTCTTC
TRBV7-8	TRBJ2-5	once	TRBD1	CASSFGTGEETQYF	TGTGCCAGCAGCTTCGGGACAGGGGAAGAGACCCAGTACTTC
TRBV19	TRBJ2-7	NA	TRBD2	CASSSPTSGRGYEQYF	TGTGCCAGTAGTTCACCAACTAGCGGGAGGGGCTACGAGCAGTACTTC
TRBV11-2	TRBJ2-7	few	TRBD2	CASSLPNSGSGGQLYEQYF	TGTGCCAGCAGCTTACCCAATTCCGGTTCGGGAGGACAACTCTACGAGCAGTACTTC
TRBV7-2	TRBJ1-1	NA	NA	CASSLWGGDTEAFF	TGTGCCAGCAGCTTATGGGGGGGAGACACTGAAGCTTTCTTT
TRBV6-6	TRBJ1-2	NA	NA	CASRDGLNTGYTF	TGTGCCAGCAGGGATGGACTAAATACGGGCTACACCTTC
TRBV30	TRBJ1-4	NA	NA	CAWSVRGSEKLFF	TGTGCCTGGAGTGTACGGGGAAGTGAAAAACTGTTTTTT
TRBV5-1	TRBJ1-2	few	NA	CASSLELGARYGYTF	TGCGCCAGCAGCTTGGAGCTGGGGGCACGATATGGCTACACCTTC
TRBV5-6	TRBJ1-3	NA	NA	CASSFVDSGNTIYF	TGTGCCAGCAGCTTCGTAGACTCTGGAAACACCATATATTTT
TRBV15	TRBJ1-2	NA	NA	CATSRDLTGIYGYTF	TGTGCCACCAGCAGAGATCTAACAGGAATCTATGGCTACACCTTC
TRBV4-1	TRBJ1-2	NA	TRBD1	CASSRETLGGSGYTF	TGCGCCAGCAGCCGAGAAACGTTAGGGGGCAGTGGCTACACCTTC
TRBV7-9	TRBJ1-2	NA	NA	CASSLQRTNYGYTF	TGTGCCAGCAGCTTACAGCGAACTAACTATGGCTACACCTTC
TRBV19	TRBJ1-5	NA	TRBD1	CASSIGTGVSNQPQHF	TGTGCCAGTAGTATAGGGACAGGCGTCAGCAATCAGCCCCAGCATTTT
TRBV29-1	TRBJ2-7	NA	NA	CSVDEGSDEQYF	TGCAGCGTCGACGAGGGTTCTGACGAGCAGTACTTC
TRBV4-3	TRBJ2-6	once	NA	CASSQDRSSGANVLTF	TGCGCCAGCAGCCAGGACAGAAGCTCTGGGGCCAACGTCCTGACTTTC